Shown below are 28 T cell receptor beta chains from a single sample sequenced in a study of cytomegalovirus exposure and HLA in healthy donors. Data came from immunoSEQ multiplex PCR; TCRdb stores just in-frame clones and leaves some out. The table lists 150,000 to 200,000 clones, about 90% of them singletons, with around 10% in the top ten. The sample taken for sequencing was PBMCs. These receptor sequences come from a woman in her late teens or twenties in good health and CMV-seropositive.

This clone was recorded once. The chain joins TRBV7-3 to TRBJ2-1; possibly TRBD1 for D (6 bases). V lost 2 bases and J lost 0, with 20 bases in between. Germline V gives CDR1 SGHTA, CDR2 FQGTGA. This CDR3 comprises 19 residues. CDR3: CASSLEVGKGVSSYNEQFF. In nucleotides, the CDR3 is TGTGCCAGCAGCTTAGAGGTAGGGAAGGGGGTGAGCTCCTACAATGAGCAGTTCTTC.

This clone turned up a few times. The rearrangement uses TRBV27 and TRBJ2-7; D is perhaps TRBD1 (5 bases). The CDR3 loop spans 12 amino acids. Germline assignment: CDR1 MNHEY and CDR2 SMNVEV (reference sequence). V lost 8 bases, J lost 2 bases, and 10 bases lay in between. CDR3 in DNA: TGTGCCAGCCTAGACAGAACCTACGAGCAGTACTTC. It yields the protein CASLDRTYEQYF.

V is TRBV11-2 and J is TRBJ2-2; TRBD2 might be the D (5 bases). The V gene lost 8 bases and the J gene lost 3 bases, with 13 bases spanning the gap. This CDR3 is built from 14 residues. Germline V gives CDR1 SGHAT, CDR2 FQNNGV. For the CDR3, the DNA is TGTGCCAGCTCCCCTCGGGGTTACACCGGGGAGCTGTTTTTT. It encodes CASSPRGYTGELFF. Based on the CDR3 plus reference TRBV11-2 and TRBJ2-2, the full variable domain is EAGVAQSPRYKIIEKRQSVAFWCNPISGHATLYWYQQILGQGPKLLIQFQNNGVVDDSQLPKDRFSAERLKGVDSTLKIQPAKLEDSAVYLCASSPRGYTGELFFGEGSRLTVL.

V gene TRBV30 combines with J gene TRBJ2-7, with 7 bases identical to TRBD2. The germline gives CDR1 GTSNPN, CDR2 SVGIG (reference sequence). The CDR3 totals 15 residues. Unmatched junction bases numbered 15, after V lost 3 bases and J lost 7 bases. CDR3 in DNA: TGTGCCTGGAGGCCAGGGTGGGGGACTAAGATAGAGCAGTACTTC. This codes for CAWRPGWGTKIEQYF.

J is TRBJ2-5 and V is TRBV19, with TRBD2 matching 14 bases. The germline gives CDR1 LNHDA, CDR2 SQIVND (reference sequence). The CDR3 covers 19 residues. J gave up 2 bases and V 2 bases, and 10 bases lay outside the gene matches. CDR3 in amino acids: CASSISGPGTSGGQETQYF. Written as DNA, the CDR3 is TGTGCCAGTAGTATAAGTGGTCCCGGGACTAGCGGGGGACAAGAGACCCAGTACTTC.

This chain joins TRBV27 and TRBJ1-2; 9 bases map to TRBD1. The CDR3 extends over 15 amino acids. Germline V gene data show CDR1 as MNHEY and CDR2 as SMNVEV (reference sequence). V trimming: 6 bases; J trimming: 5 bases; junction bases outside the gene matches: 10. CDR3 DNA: TGTGCCAGCAGAAGTCCGGGACAGGGTGGGTATGGCTACACCTTC. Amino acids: CASRSPGQGGYGYTF.

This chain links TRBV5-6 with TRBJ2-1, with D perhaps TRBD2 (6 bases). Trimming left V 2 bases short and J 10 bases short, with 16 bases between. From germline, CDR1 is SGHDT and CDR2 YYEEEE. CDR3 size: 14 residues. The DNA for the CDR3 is TGTGCCAGCAGCTTTACCGGGAGTGGCGACGAGCAGTTCTTC. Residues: CASSFTGSGDEQFF.

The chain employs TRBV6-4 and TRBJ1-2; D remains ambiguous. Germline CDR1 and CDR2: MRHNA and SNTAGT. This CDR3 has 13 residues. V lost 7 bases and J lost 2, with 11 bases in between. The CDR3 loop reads CASIPPVNYGYTF. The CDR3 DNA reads TGTGCCAGCATCCCTCCAGTCAACTATGGCTACACCTTC.

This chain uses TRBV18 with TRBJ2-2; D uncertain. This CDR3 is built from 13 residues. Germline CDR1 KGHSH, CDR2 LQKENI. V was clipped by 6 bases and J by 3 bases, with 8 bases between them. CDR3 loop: CASSQSDTGELFF. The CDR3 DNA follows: TGTGCCAGCTCCCAAAGCGACACCGGGGAGCTGTTTTTT.

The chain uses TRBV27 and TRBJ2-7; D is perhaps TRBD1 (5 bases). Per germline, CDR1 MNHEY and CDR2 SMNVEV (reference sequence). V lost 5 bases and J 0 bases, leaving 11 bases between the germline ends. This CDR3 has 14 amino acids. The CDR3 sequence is CASSLRQPSYEQYF. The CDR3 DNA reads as TGTGCCAGCAGTCTAAGACAGCCCTCCTACGAGCAGTACTTC.

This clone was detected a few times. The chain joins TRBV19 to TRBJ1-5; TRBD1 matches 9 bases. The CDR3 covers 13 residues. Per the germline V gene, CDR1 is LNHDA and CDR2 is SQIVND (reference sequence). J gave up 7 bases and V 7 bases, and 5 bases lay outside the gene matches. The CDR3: CASTNTGGQPQHF. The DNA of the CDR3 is TGTGCCAGTACCAATACAGGGGGCCAGCCCCAGCATTTT. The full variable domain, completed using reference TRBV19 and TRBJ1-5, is DGGITQSPKYLFRKEGQNVTLSCEQNLNHDAMYWYRQDPGQGLRLIYYSQIVNDFQKGDIAEGYSVSREKKESFPLTVTSAQKNPTAFYLCASTNTGGQPQHFGDGTRLSIL.

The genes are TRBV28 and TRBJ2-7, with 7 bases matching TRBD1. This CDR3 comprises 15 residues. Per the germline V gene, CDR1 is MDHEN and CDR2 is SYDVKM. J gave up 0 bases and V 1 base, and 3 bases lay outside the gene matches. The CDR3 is CASSLLWDSSYEQYF. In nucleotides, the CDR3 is TGTGCCAGCAGTTTATTATGGGACAGCTCCTACGAGCAGTACTTC.

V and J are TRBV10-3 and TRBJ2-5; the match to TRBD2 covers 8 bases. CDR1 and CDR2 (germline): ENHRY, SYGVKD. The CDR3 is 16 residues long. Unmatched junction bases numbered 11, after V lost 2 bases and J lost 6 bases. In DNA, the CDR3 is TGTGCCATCAGTGAGGAAACTAGGGGCGGGGGGAAGACCCAGTACTTC. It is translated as CAISEETRGGGKTQYF.

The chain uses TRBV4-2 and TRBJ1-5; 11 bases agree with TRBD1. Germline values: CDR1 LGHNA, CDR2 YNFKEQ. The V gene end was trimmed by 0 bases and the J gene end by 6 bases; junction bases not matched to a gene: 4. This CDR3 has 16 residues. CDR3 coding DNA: TGTGCCAGCAGCCAAGATTGGGGACAGGGGGGTCAGCCCCAGCATTTT. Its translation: CASSQDWGQGGQPQHF.

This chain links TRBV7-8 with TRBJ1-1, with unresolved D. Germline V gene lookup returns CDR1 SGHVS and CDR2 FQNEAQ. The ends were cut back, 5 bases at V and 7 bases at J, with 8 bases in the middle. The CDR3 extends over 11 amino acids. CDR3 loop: CASSLTGEAFF. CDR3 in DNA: TGTGCCAGCAGCCTCACCGGTGAAGCTTTCTTT.

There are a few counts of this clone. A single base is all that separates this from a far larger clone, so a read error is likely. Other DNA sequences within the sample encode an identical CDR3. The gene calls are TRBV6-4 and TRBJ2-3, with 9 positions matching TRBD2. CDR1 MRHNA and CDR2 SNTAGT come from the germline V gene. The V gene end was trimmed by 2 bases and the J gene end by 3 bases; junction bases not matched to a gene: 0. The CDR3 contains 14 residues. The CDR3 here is CASSDTSGTDTQYF. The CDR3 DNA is TGTGCCAGCAGTGACACTAGCGGGACAGATACGCAGTATTTT.

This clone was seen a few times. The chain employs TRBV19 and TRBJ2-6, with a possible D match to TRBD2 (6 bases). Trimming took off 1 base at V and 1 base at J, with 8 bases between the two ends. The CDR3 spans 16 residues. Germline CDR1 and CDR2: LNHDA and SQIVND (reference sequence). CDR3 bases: TGTGCCAGTAGTATAGTTGGGGGGTCTGGGGCCAACGTCCTGACTTTC. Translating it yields CASSIVGGSGANVLTF.

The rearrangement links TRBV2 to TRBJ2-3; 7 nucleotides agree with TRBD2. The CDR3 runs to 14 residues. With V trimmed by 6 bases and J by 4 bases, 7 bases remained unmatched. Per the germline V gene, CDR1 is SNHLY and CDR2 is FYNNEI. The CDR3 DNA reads TGTGCCAGCAGGACCACTAGCGCGGCAGATACGCAGTATTTT. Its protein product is CASRTTSAADTQYF.

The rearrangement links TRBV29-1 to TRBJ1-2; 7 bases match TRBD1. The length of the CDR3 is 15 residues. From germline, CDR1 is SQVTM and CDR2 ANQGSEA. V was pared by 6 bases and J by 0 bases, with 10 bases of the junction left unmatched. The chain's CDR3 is CSVDLTGEANYGYTF. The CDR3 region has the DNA TGCAGCGTCGACCTTACAGGGGAAGCTAACTATGGCTACACCTTC.

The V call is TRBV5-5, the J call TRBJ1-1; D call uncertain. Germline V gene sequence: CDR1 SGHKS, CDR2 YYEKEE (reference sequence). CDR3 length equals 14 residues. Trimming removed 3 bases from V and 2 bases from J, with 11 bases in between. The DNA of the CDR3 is TGTGCCAGCAGCTGGTACACCTCCAACACTGAAGCTTTCTTT. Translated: CASSWYTSNTEAFF. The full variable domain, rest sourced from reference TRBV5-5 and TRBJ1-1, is DAGVTQSPTHLIKTRGQQVTLRCSPISGHKSVSWYQQVLGQGPQFIFQYYEKEERGRGNFPDRFSARQFPNYSSELNVNALLLGDSALYLCASSWYTSNTEAFFGQGTRLTVV.

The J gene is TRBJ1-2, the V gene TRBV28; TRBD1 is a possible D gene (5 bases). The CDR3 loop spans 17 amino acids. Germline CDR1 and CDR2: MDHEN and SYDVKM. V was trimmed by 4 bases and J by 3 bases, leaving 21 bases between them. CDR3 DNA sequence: TGTGCCAGCAGTTCGGGGGATTACGGAGGAATGGACTATGGCTACACCTTC. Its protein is CASSSGDYGGMDYGYTF.

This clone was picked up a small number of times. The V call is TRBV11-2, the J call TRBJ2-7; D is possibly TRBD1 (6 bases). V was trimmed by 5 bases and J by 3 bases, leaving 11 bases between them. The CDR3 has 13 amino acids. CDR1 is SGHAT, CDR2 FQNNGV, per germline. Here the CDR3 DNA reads TGTGCCAGCAGCCCTGGACAGCTCTACGAGCAGTACTTC. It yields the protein CASSPGQLYEQYF.

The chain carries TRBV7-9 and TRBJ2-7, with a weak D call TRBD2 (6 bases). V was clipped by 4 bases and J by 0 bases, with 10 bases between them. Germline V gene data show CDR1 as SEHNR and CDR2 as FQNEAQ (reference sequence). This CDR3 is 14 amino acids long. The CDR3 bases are TGTGCCAGCAGCTATGGGGGGTTCTCCTACGAGCAGTACTTC. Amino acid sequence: CASSYGGFSYEQYF.

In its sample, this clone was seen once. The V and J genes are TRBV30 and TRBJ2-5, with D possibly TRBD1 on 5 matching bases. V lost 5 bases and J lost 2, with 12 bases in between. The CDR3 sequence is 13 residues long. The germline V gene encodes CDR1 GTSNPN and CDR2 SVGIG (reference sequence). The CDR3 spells CAWARQMQETQYF. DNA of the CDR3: TGTGCCTGGGCAAGACAGATGCAAGAGACCCAGTACTTC.

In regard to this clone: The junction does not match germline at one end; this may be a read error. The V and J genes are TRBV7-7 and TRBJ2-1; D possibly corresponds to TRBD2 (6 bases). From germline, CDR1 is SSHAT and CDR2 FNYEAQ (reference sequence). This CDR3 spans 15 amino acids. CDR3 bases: TGTGCTAGCAGCTTCGACGGGAGCTCCTACAATGAGCAGTTCTTC. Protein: CASSFDGSSYNEQFF.

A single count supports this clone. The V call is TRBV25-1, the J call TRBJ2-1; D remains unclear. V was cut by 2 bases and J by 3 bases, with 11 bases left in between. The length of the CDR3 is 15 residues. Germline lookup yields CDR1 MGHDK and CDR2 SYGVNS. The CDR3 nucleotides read TGTGCCAGCAGTGAACCAGATGTCGACTACAATGAGCAGTTCTTC. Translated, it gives CASSEPDVDYNEQFF.

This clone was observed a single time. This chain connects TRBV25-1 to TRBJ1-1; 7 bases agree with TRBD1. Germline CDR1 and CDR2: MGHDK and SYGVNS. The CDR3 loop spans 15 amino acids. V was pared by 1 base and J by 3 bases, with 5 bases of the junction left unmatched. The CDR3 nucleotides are TGTGCCAGCAGTGAATGGGCAGGGGGACACACTGAAGCTTTCTTT. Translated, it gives CASSEWAGGHTEAFF. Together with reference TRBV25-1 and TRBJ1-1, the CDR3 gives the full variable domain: EADIYQTPRYLVIGTGKKITLECSQTMGHDKMYWYQQDPGMELHLIHYSYGVNSTEKGDLSSESTVSRIRTEHFPLTLESARPSHTSQYLCASSEWAGGHTEAFFGQGTRLTVV.

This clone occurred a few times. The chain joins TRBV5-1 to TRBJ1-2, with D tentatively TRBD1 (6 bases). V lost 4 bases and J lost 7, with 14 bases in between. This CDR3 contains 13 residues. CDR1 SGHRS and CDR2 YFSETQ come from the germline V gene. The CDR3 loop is CASSPDRNRGYTF. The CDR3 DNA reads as TGCGCCAGCAGCCCGGACAGAAATCGTGGCTACACCTTC.